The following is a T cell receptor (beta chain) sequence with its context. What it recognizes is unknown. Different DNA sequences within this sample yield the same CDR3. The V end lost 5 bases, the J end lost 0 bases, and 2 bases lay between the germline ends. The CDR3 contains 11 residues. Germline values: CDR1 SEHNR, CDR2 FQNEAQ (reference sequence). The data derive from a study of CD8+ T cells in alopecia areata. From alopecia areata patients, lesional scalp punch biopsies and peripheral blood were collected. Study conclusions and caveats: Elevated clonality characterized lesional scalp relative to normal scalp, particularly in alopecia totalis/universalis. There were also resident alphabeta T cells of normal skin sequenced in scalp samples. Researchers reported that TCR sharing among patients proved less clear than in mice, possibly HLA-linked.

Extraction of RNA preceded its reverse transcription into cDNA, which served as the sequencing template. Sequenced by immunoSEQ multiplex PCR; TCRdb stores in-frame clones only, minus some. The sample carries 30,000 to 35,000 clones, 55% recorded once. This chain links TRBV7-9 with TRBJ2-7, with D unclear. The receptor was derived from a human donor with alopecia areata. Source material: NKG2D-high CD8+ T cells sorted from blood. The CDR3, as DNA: TGTGCCAGCAGCCCCTCCTACGAGCAGTACTTC. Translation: CASSPSYEQYF.